Sequencing of this T cell receptor beta chain was carried out in a study of blood T cell repertoires in COVID-19. CDR3 length equals 14 residues. J lost 5 bases, V lost 10 bases, and 10 bases had no gene match. Germline V gives CDR1 LGHDT, CDR2 YNNKEL (reference sequence). Using immunoSEQ multiplex PCR, the repertoire was profiled, and TCRdb retains in-frame clones only, with some absent. The sample includes about 190,000 clones, roughly 82% seen only once; the top ten take around 5.7%. This sequence was found in a middle-aged man with acute COVID-19. The sample was PBMCs or T cells enriched from blood (not recorded which). The chain is built from TRBV3-1 (or the pseudogene TRBV3-2) and TRBJ1-4; 7 bases line up with TRBD1. Here the CDR3 reads CATGDGTVNEKLFF. CDR3 nucleotide sequence: TGTGCCACTGGAGACGGGACAGTCAATGAAAAACTGTTTTTT.